The 20 T cell receptor beta chains below all came from one sample that was sequenced in a study of OX40 agonist ivuxolimab in advanced cancers. The protocol was immunoSEQ multiplex PCR, while the TCRdb copy is restricted to in-frame clones and leaves out a portion. The table lists tens of thousands of clones, roughly nine tenths of them singletons. The input for sequencing was CD4+ or CD8+ T cells sorted from blood, taken in a trial of the OX40 agonist ivuxolimab. The receptor set was obtained from an adult with an advanced solid tumor such as melanoma, head and neck, liver or kidney cancer.

The DNA of the CDR3 is TGCGCCAGCAGCTTGGTTAGCGGGGGGGCAGAGACCCAGTACTTC. It translates to CASSLVSGGAETQYF. The rearrangement links TRBV5-1 to TRBJ2-5; 11 bases are a match to TRBD2. Germline CDR1 reads SGHRS; CDR2 reads YFSETQ. V dropped 0 bases and J dropped 4; count of bases not matched to a gene: 2. This CDR3 contains 15 residues. The whole variable domain, filled in from reference TRBV5-1 and TRBJ2-5, reads KAGVTQTPRYLIKTRGQQVTLSCSPISGHRSVSWYQQTPGQGLQFLFEYFSETQRNKGNFPGRFSGRQFSNSRSEMNVSTLELGDSALYLCASSLVSGGAETQYFGPGTRLLVL.

CDR3 nucleotides: TGTGCCAGCAGCTTAGCGACGACCCAGTACTTC. Amino acids: CASSLATTQYF. This chain joins TRBV7-8 and TRBJ2-5, with D uncertain. V lost 0 bases and J lost 7, with 3 bases in between. The CDR3 contains 11 residues. From germline, CDR1 is SGHVS and CDR2 FQNEAQ.

This chain connects TRBV6-1 to TRBJ1-2, with D uncertain. Germline assignment: CDR1 MNHNS and CDR2 SASEGT. The CDR3 loop spans 11 amino acids. V was trimmed by 6 bases and J by 8 bases, leaving 10 bases between them. The CDR3 region is CASRSTRGYTF. DNA for the CDR3: TGTGCCAGCAGATCGACGAGGGGCTACACCTTC.

This clone was counted once. The rearrangement links TRBV28 to TRBJ2-3, with D perhaps matching TRBD2 (5 bases). Germline V gives CDR1 MDHEN, CDR2 SYDVKM. The CDR3 is 13 amino acids. Trimming shortened V by 10 bases and J by 1 base, and 12 bases separated the two germline ends. The CDR3 DNA sequence: TGTGCCACCAGAGGAGCGGGCACAGATACGCAGTATTTT. Amino acids: CATRGAGTDTQYF.

The rearrangement links TRBV5-1 to TRBJ1-4; tentative D call: TRBD1 (5 bases). This CDR3 is 14 amino acids long. Per the germline V gene, CDR1 is SGHRS and CDR2 is YFSETQ. V was cut by 4 bases and J by 3 bases, with 10 bases left in between. In DNA, the CDR3 is TGCGCCAGCAGCATTGGAGGGGCTAATGAAAAACTGTTTTTT. Translating gives CASSIGGANEKLFF.

V gene TRBV4-2 combines with J gene TRBJ2-3, with D unclear. With 4 bases removed from V and 5 bases from J, the gap between germline ends came to 19 bases. Germline CDR1 and CDR2: LGHNA and YNFKEQ. The CDR3 has 16 residues. CDR3 protein: CASSLSRATHGDTQYF. The DNA of the CDR3 is TGTGCCAGCAGCCTGTCCCGAGCCACCCATGGAGATACGCAGTATTTT.

The rearrangement joins TRBV2 to TRBJ1-2; D uncertain. This CDR3 spans 14 amino acids. Trimming left V 3 bases short and J 0 bases short, with 8 bases between. CDR1 and CDR2 from the germline V gene are SNHLY and FYNNEI. CDR3 protein: CASSDQATNYGYTF. The CDR3 DNA reads as TGTGCCAGCAGTGACCAGGCCACTAACTATGGCTACACCTTC.

For the CDR3, the DNA is TGTGCCAGCAGTTCCCGGAGGGACGAGACCCAGTACTTC. Translating it yields CASSSRRDETQYF. The chain employs TRBV27 and TRBJ2-5; weak D call: TRBD2 (6 bases). The CDR3 is made up of 13 amino acids. The V end was cut by 4 bases, the J end by 5 bases, with 11 bases between. The germline V gene has CDR1 MNHEY and CDR2 SMNVEV (reference sequence).

This chain uses TRBV11-3 with TRBJ1-1, with 8 bases aligning to TRBD1. The CDR3 spans 13 residues. With V trimmed by 3 bases and J by 8 bases, 5 bases remained unmatched. Germline V gene data show CDR1 as SGHNT and CDR2 as YENEEA. The CDR3 reads CASSFWAGGEAFF. The CDR3 DNA sequence: TGTGCCAGCAGCTTCTGGGCAGGGGGCGAAGCTTTCTTT.

The V call is TRBV18, the J call TRBJ1-3; 9 positions match TRBD1. The germline V gene has CDR1 KGHSH and CDR2 LQKENI. V lost 2 bases, J lost 1 base, and 3 bases stayed unmatched. This CDR3 is 16 amino acids long. CDR3 loop: CASSPLGQGSGNTIYF. The CDR3 coding sequence is TGTGCCAGCTCACCATTGGGACAGGGTTCTGGAAACACCATATATTTT.

The rearrangement joins TRBV5-1 to TRBJ1-1; D unclear. V was shortened by 0 bases and J by 0 bases, with 3 bases between the two germline ends. Germline V gives CDR1 SGHRS, CDR2 YFSETQ. The CDR3 has 13 amino acids. DNA of the CDR3: TGCGCCAGCAGCTTGGAGCTGAACACTGAAGCTTTCTTT. This encodes CASSLELNTEAFF.

The rearrangement joins TRBV29-1 to TRBJ2-1; D perhaps matches TRBD1 (6 bases). CDR1 is SQVTM, CDR2 ANQGSEA, per germline. The V gene lost 8 bases and the J gene lost 0 bases, with 11 bases spanning the gap. There are 13 residues in the CDR3. CDR3: CSCRDNSYNEQFF. The CDR3, as DNA: TGCAGCTGCCGGGACAACTCCTACAATGAGCAGTTCTTC.

The chain's CDR3 is CASSPQGTSNQPQHF. DNA for the CDR3: TGTGCCAGCAGTCCACAGGGGACTAGCAATCAGCCCCAGCATTTT. The V gene is TRBV6-1, the J gene TRBJ1-5, with TRBD1 matching 7 bases. Trimming at V came to 5 bases and at J to 0 bases, leaving 4 bases not matched to a gene. The length of the CDR3 is 15 residues. Germline CDR1 MNHNS, CDR2 SASEGT.

The CDR3 DNA follows: TGTGCCAGCACTCCTCGAGACAGGGATAATTCACCCCTCCACTTT. Its protein is CASTPRDRDNSPLHF. The chain joins TRBV5-6 to TRBJ1-6, with 7 bases fitting TRBD1. The CDR3 has 15 amino acids. Per germline, CDR1 SGHDT and CDR2 YYEEEE. Unmatched junction bases numbered 8, after V lost 6 bases and J lost 5 bases. Full variable domain (outside the CDR3, taken from reference TRBV5-6 and TRBJ1-6): DAGVTQSPTHLIKTRGQQVTLRCSPKSGHDTVSWYQQALGQGPQFIFQYYEEEERQRGNFPDRFSGHQFPNYSSELNVNALLLGDSALYLCASTPRDRDNSPLHFGNGTRLTVT.

This chain links TRBV27 with TRBJ1-6, with 8 bases that match TRBD1. The CDR3 sequence is 17 residues long. The ends lost 5 bases at V and 14 bases at J; junction bases unmatched: 20. Per germline, CDR1 MNHEY and CDR2 SMNVEV (reference sequence). Here the CDR3 reads CASSPRGRGRISESLHF. CDR3 nucleotides: TGTGCCAGCAGTCCCAGGGGCAGGGGGCGAATTTCGGAGTCCCTCCACTTT.

The rearrangement links TRBV5-4 to TRBJ1-2; no clear D. The germline V gene has CDR1 SGHNT and CDR2 YYREEE (reference sequence). V lost 4 bases and J lost 4, with 14 bases in between. The CDR3 has 14 residues. CDR3 sequence (DNA): TGTGCCAGCAGCCCTAACGGCCCTCGCTATGGCTACACCTTC. As protein: CASSPNGPRYGYTF.

J is TRBJ2-7 and V is TRBV13, with 10 bases fitting TRBD1. CDR3 length equals 15 residues. The junction had 8 bases not matched to a gene; V was cut back by 3 bases and J by 6 bases. Germline V lookup: CDR1 PRHDT, CDR2 FYEKMQ (reference sequence). CDR3 sequence reads: CASSFPTGGVGEQYF. In DNA form, the CDR3 reads TGTGCCAGCAGCTTCCCGACAGGGGGCGTAGGCGAGCAGTACTTC.

The chain combines TRBV13 with TRBJ1-2; D may be TRBD1 (5 bases). The length of the CDR3 is 13 residues. V was pared by 4 bases and J by 2 bases, with 8 bases between. Germline CDR1 reads PRHDT; CDR2 reads FYEKMQ (reference sequence). The CDR3 bases are TGTGCCAGCAGCTACGGGGACAACTATGGCTACACCTTC. It is translated as CASSYGDNYGYTF.

Comment on this clone: Other nucleotide sequences from this sample produce the same CDR3. V and J are TRBV5-1 and TRBJ2-1, with 12 bases that match TRBD2. This CDR3 is built from 15 residues. Germline CDR1 is SGHRS and CDR2 is YFSETQ. With V trimmed by 4 bases and J by 5 bases, 4 bases remained unmatched. The CDR3 coding sequence is TGCGCCAGCAGCCTTGGACTAGCGGGAAACAATGAGCAGTTCTTC. Translation: CASSLGLAGNNEQFF.

The chain has TRBV9 and TRBJ2-3; D remains unclear. The V end lost 1 base, the J end lost 0 bases, and 3 bases lay between the germline ends. The CDR3 is made up of 13 amino acids. Germline loops: CDR1 SGDLS, CDR2 YYNGEE. CDR3 nucleotide sequence: TGTGCCAGCAGCGTAATGAGCACAGATACGCAGTATTTT. It translates to CASSVMSTDTQYF.